This T cell receptor beta chain was recovered during a study of vaccination and CD4 T cells after COVID-19 (dated by TCRdb to 2022 to 2024). For the wider study: In the convalescent cohort there were six males and four females, among whom were two Hispanic individuals, seven Caucasians, two Asians and one multiracial person. In ten to eleven COVID-19 convalescent patients and a handful of infection-naive healthy vaccine recipients, the spike-specific CD4+ TCR repertoire before mRNA vaccination was compared with the repertoire after mRNA vaccination. Control cultures received a CEFX viral epitope pool as the positive control, an HIV-1 Nef peptide pool as the negative control, or no peptide. Post-COVID blood samples from convalescent patients were collected a median of about 110 days after diagnosis, with a range of roughly 30 to 170 days. For stimulating the cultures, overlapping spike peptide pools were used, derived from SARS-CoV-2 as well as from the common cold coronaviruses HCoV-NL63, HCoV-OC43 and HCoV-229E. Each participant got two doses of either the Pfizer-BioNTech BNT162b2 vaccine (n=8) or the Moderna mRNA-1273 vaccine (n=2). The time from the second vaccine dose to post-vaccine blood sampling had a median of around 72 days and ranged from roughly 13 to 241 days. An earlier paper using these donors assessed, at the TCR clonotype level, memory CD4+ T cell crossreactivity between SARS-CoV-2 and common cold coronavirus spike proteins.

The library was made by PCR. DNA from cultured CD4+ T cells underwent TCR sequencing with the Oncomine TCR Beta short-read assay at the Johns Hopkins FTIC core. The QIAamp micro DNA kit was used to extract genomic DNA from the cultured CD4+ T cells. Oncomine TCR Beta libraries from cultured CD4+ T cells were pooled using unique dual indexes and sequenced on an Illumina iSeq 100. In the source study's methods: Non-productive sequences were filtered out, and CDR3s that did not start with C, did not end with F or W, or were shorter than 7 amino acids were discarded. The MANAFEST web application was used to identify antigen-specific clonotypes by comparing peptide-stimulated wells against reference wells and other culture wells. For a clone to be called positive, the clone needed an FDR below 0.05, an odds ratio above 5, and a productive frequency above 0.1% in at least two of three replicate wells. A clonotype counted as cross-reactive if it showed significant expansion both in the SARS-CoV-2 spike wells and in at least one common cold coronavirus spike condition. CDR3 homology was assessed with Levenshtein distances (stringdist) and unrooted phylogenetic trees (ape) in R version 3.6.1. Using fastp at Q25 and MiXCR, TCRdb reprocessed the public reads and kept productive beta chains. For every CDR3 protein sequence, its rows merge into one entry that carries the most common genes and DNA. The V and J calls were not made by the authors but by TCRdb's processing. The sample records 4,000 to 5,000 distinct CDR3 sequences, around 35% of which are singletons. The ten largest account for 43% of the sample.

Reading the germline V gene gives CDR1 SGHTA and CDR2 FQGNSA. V and J lose 3 bases and 5 bases, and a span of 19 bases separates them. The CDR3 covers 16 residues, taking in both the cysteine and the phenylalanine. The only DNA kept is the CDR3, 48 bases in frame from the first base. On this clonotype: Its specific antigen is unknown. There are no base qualities to consult, and no much larger clone falls within one base.

The meaning of the sample's treatment or condition label: approximately nine-day PBMC culture with coronavirus spike peptide pools or control peptides (ViraFEST assay). CD4+ T cells from unexposed donors were collected before the COVID-19 pandemic (2011-2018). The ViraFEST assay, used in the study, expanded antigen-specific T cells with peptide pools and then identified the expanded clonotypes through TCR sequencing. Each well held approximately 2 million PBMCs cultured in IMDM containing about 5% human AB serum and approximately 9.8 IU/ml IL-2, with 8.5 to 10 ug/ml peptide pools added. On days 3 and 7, half of the culture medium was replaced with fresh IL-2-containing medium. After less than twelve days of culture, CD4+ T cells were isolated by negative selection with the EasySep CD4+ T cell isolation kit. As cell number allowed, CD4+ T cells from unexposed donors were tested for reactivity to SARS-CoV-2 S and N and to four common cold coronavirus spike pools. PBMCs were separated from whole blood using Ficoll-Paque Plus gradient centrifugation and then either used fresh or cryopreserved at -140C. Each culture condition was generally run in triplicate wells. Leukapheresis product for the unexposed donors was bought commercially.

General conclusions and limits of the study: An increase in the median number of SARS-CoV-2-reactive clonotypes from 20 to 25 after infection to roughly 36 after vaccination was observed, but the change was not found to be significant. The number of convalescent patients in the study was relatively small, and the study did not examine early timepoints following natural infection. In convalescent patients, a median approximately 90% of post-vaccine SARS-CoV-2-reactive clones were detected only after vaccination, suggesting vaccine-specific priming. In convalescent patients, nearly all vaccine-specific clones (304 of 307) were found to be mono-reactive for SARS-CoV-2 spike rather than cross-reactive with common cold coronaviruses.

The receptor was derived from a human donor in good health. The sequencing input was CD4+ T cells from blood, cultured in vitro. Here the chain combines TRBV7-2 and TRBJ2-5, with the D segment identity uncertain. The nucleotide sequence is TGTGCCAGCAGCTTTCACGCGTCTGGTATAACGGAGACCCAGTACTTC. The resulting protein is CASSFHASGITETQYF.